Shown below are 28 T cell receptor beta chains from a single sample sequenced in a study of PD-1 blockade in classical Hodgkin lymphoma. Every patient experienced relapse after autologous stem cell transplantation, and brentuximab vedotin exposure varied. The method was immunoSEQ multiplex PCR; TCRdb's version includes in-frame clones alone and lacks a portion of them. The sample has some 50,000 clones, over 70% seen once. The specimen comprised peripheral blood mononuclear cells (PBMCs), sampled at baseline. These receptors all come from a human donor with classical Hodgkin lymphoma.

This chain joins TRBV7-6 and TRBJ2-1, with D possibly matching TRBD2 (5 bases). The V end lost 5 bases, the J end lost 6 bases, and 26 bases lay between the germline ends. Germline assignment: CDR1 SGHVS and CDR2 FNYEAQ. The CDR3 covers 18 residues. The CDR3 is CASSRKGGGQVNGNEQFF. In DNA form, the CDR3 reads TGTGCCAGCAGCCGGAAAGGAGGCGGGCAGGTGAACGGCAATGAGCAGTTCTTC.

The rearrangement uses TRBV9 and TRBJ2-7; TRBD1 aligns across 7 bases. This CDR3 is built from 15 residues. V trimming: 4 bases; J trimming: 3 bases; junction bases outside the gene matches: 10. Germline CDR1 SGDLS, CDR2 YYNGEE. This CDR3 is CASSPGDSSIYEQYF. CDR3 sequence (DNA): TGTGCCAGCAGCCCTGGGGACAGCTCCATCTACGAGCAGTACTTC.

This clone has a single count. Sequence at one end of the junction differs from germline and may be a read error. The rearrangement uses TRBV9 and TRBJ2-1; no clear D gene. Germline V gives CDR1 SGDLS, CDR2 YYNGEE. This CDR3 region has 15 residues. The CDR3 sequence is CAGSVDGRTYNEQFF. The CDR3 bases are TGTGCCGGCAGCGTAGACGGGCGCACCTACAATGAGCAGTTCTTC.

As to this clone: Distinct nucleotide sequences in the sample also encode this CDR3. The CDR3 DNA reads as TGTGCCAGTAGCGACAGGGGGCAAACAGATACGCAGTATTTT. Protein product: CASSDRGQTDTQYF. The gene calls are TRBV19 and TRBJ2-3; TRBD1 matches at 10 bases. V shed 6 bases, J shed 3 bases, and the junction held 3 bases outside the gene matches. The CDR3 is 14 amino acids. Germline assignment: CDR1 LNHDA and CDR2 SQIVND (reference sequence).

The rearrangement joins TRBV7-3 to TRBJ2-3; D not resolved. Trimming cost V 3 bases and J 5 bases, with 9 bases left between them. Germline assignment: CDR1 SGHTA and CDR2 FQGTGA. The length of the CDR3 is 13 residues. Written as DNA, the CDR3 is TGTGCCAGCAGCTTCCCCCCGAAAGATACGCAGTATTTT. Its translation is CASSFPPKDTQYF.

The chain is built from TRBV6-1 and TRBJ2-7; 9 bases line up with TRBD1. The germline gives CDR1 MNHNS, CDR2 SASEGT. CDR3 length: 11 amino acids. After removal of 6 bases from V and 6 bases from J, the junction contained 0 bases not matched to a gene. The CDR3 loop is CASRDRGEQYF. Written as DNA, the CDR3 is TGTGCCAGCAGGGACAGGGGCGAGCAGTACTTC.

The V gene is TRBV5-1, the J gene TRBJ1-4; D might be TRBD1 (5 bases). Germline V gene data show CDR1 as SGHRS and CDR2 as YFSETQ. Trimming stripped 4 bases from V and 4 bases from J, with 11 bases between. This CDR3 region has 14 residues. DNA of the CDR3: TGCGCCAGCAGCCGACAGTCCGGTAATGAAAAACTGTTTTTT. It is translated as CASSRQSGNEKLFF.

The chain couples TRBV10-3 to TRBJ1-1, with TRBD1 as a possible D gene (6 bases). The CDR3 runs to 15 residues. The germline gives CDR1 ENHRY, CDR2 SYGVKD. V lost 0 bases, J lost 9 bases, and 17 bases lay in between. The CDR3 nucleotides read TGTGCCATCAGTGAGTCGGGCAGGGGAGTGCGCCAAGCTTTCTTT. Encoded protein: CAISESGRGVRQAFF.

The chain recombines TRBV13 with TRBJ2-5; D possibly matches TRBD1 or TRBD2 (5 bases each). Germline CDR1 reads PRHDT; CDR2 reads FYEKMQ (reference sequence). The CDR3 is 14 amino acids. The V end was cut by 1 base, the J end by 4 bases, with 10 bases between. The CDR3 protein is CASSLALGVETQYF. Written as DNA, the CDR3 is TGTGCCAGCAGCTTAGCACTAGGGGTAGAGACCCAGTACTTC.

The J gene is TRBJ2-3, the V gene TRBV7-8, with TRBD2 matching over 14 bases. The V gene's germline CDR1 is SGHVS and CDR2 FQNEAQ. V was pared by 1 base and J by 3 bases, with 6 bases of the junction left unmatched. The CDR3 consists of 18 residues. The CDR3 loop is CASSLGWTSGGPTDTQYF. Here the CDR3 DNA reads TGTGCCAGCAGCTTAGGCTGGACTAGCGGGGGGCCGACAGATACGCAGTATTTT.

The rearrangement joins TRBV2 to TRBJ2-3; a possible D gene is TRBD2 (6 bases). V lost 0 bases and J lost 7, with 17 bases in between. The CDR3 is made up of 16 amino acids. CDR1 and CDR2 (germline): SNHLY, FYNNEI. The DNA for the CDR3 is TGTGCCAGCAGTGAAGCGTCGGGGGTTCCTCAAAATACGCAGTATTTT. As protein: CASSEASGVPQNTQYF.

This clone was picked up one time. The rearrangement uses TRBV30 and TRBJ2-7; 10 bases line up with TRBD1. Looked up from germline, CDR1 is GTSNPN and CDR2 is SVGIG (reference sequence). Trimming took 0 bases from V and 5 from J; bases not matched to a gene: 7. The CDR3 contains 15 residues. The CDR3 nucleotides read TGTGCCTGGAGTGTCGGGACAGGGGAACGGAACGAGCAGTACTTC. The encoded protein is CAWSVGTGERNEQYF.

This sequence joins TRBV6-6 and TRBJ1-2; TRBD1 aligns across 11 bases. Germline V gene sequence: CDR1 MNHNY, CDR2 SVGAGI (reference sequence). V lost 6 bases to trimming and J lost 4 bases; unmatched junction nucleotides: 7. The CDR3 sequence is 15 residues long. This chain's CDR3 is CASSGTGGGFYGYTF. The CDR3 DNA follows: TGTGCCAGCAGCGGGACAGGGGGAGGGTTCTATGGCTACACCTTC.

The V gene is TRBV29-1, the J gene TRBJ2-5; no clear D. Deletions cut 4 bases from V and 7 bases from J, with 16 bases between. CDR1 SQVTM and CDR2 ANQGSEA come from the germline V gene. The CDR3 is made up of 13 amino acids. CDR3 loop: CSVGGRPPRTQYF. Written as DNA, the CDR3 is TGCAGCGTTGGAGGCAGGCCCCCTCGGACCCAGTACTTC.

The J gene is TRBJ2-2, the V gene TRBV10-1; 11 positions match TRBD2. CDR3 length equals 18 residues. Germline V gives CDR1 WNHNN, CDR2 SYGVQD (reference sequence). Trimming took 6 bases from V and 0 from J; bases not matched to a gene: 9. CDR3 coding DNA: TGCGCCAGCAGCCCGACTAGCGGGATACCCGCGAACACCGGGGAGCTGTTTTTT. This gives the protein CASSPTSGIPANTGELFF.

A few counts support this clone. The rearrangement joins TRBV5-4 to TRBJ1-1; 7 bases fit TRBD1. J gave up 6 bases and V 4 bases, and 9 bases lay outside the gene matches. The CDR3 has 14 amino acids. The germline CDR1 and CDR2 sequences are SGHNT and YYREEE (reference sequence). CDR3 sequence reads: CASSRAPTGSEAFF. The CDR3 nucleotides are TGTGCCAGCAGCCGGGCCCCGACAGGGTCTGAAGCTTTCTTT.

The chain couples TRBV30 to TRBJ1-4, with 7 positions matching TRBD1. The length of the CDR3 is 14 residues. CDR1 is GTSNPN and CDR2 is SVGIG in the germline V gene (reference sequence). Trimming took 5 bases from V and 4 from J; bases not matched to a gene: 7. DNA for the CDR3: TGTGCCTGGGCCCTGACAGGGAGTAATGAAAAACTGTTTTTT. Protein: CAWALTGSNEKLFF. The complete variable domain, with remaining parts taken from reference TRBV30 and TRBJ1-4, reads SQTIHQWPATLVQPVGSPLSLECTVEGTSNPNLYWYRQAAGRGLQLLFYSVGIGQISSEVPQNLSASRPQDRQFILSSKKLLLSDSGFYLCAWALTGSNEKLFFGSGTQLSVL.

This rearrangement joins TRBV5-1 to TRBJ2-7, with D possibly being TRBD2 (6 bases). The CDR3 covers 16 residues. CDR1 is SGHRS and CDR2 is YFSETQ in the germline V gene. The V end lost 5 bases, the J end lost 0 bases, and 18 bases lay between the germline ends. The CDR3 sequence: CASRAGSSFPSYEQYF. CDR3 bases: TGCGCCAGCAGGGCGGGGAGCTCGTTTCCCTCCTACGAGCAGTACTTC.

This clone was picked up a small number of times. The genes are TRBV9 and TRBJ1-2; the D is unclear. CDR1 and CDR2 (germline): SGDLS, YYNGEE. CDR3 size: 13 residues. The V gene lost 7 bases and the J gene lost 8 bases, with 18 bases spanning the gap. Here the CDR3 DNA reads TGTGCCAGCCGTGGCCAAGAGTTTGTGGGCTACACCTTC. The encoded protein is CASRGQEFVGYTF.

The chain links TRBV28 to TRBJ1-2; D not resolved. V was shortened by 6 bases and J by 3 bases, with 23 bases between the two germline ends. Germline V gene sequence: CDR1 MDHEN, CDR2 SYDVKM. The CDR3 is 17 residues long. CDR3 sequence: CASSFFPGSSRDYGYTF. CDR3 nucleotide sequence: TGTGCCAGCAGCTTCTTTCCCGGGTCTTCCCGGGACTATGGCTACACCTTC.

This chain links TRBV29-1 with TRBJ1-1, with D hard to call. The CDR3 has 12 amino acids. Trimming left V 3 bases short and J 4 bases short, with 9 bases between. The germline gives CDR1 SQVTM, CDR2 ANQGSEA. CDR3 region: CSVDVPSTEAFF. CDR3 sequence (DNA): TGCAGCGTTGACGTTCCGAGCACTGAAGCTTTCTTT.

The rearrangement links TRBV5-1 to TRBJ2-1; the D is unclear. The CDR3 is 12 amino acids. CDR1 SGHRS and CDR2 YFSETQ come from the germline V gene. V lost 5 bases to trimming and J lost 3 bases, with 6 bases between them. The CDR3 nucleotides read TGCGCCAGCAGTCGCATCTACAATGAGCAGTTCTTC. Protein sequence: CASSRIYNEQFF. The whole variable domain, filled in from reference TRBV5-1 and TRBJ2-1, reads KAGVTQTPRYLIKTRGQQVTLSCSPISGHRSVSWYQQTPGQGLQFLFEYFSETQRNKGNFPGRFSGRQFSNSRSEMNVSTLELGDSALYLCASSRIYNEQFFGPGTRLTVL.

The genes are TRBV28 and TRBJ2-7; either TRBD1 or TRBD2 may fit D (5 bases each). CDR3 length: 15 residues. The germline V gene has CDR1 MDHEN and CDR2 SYDVKM. V lost 5 bases, J lost 1 base, and 15 bases lay in between. Written as DNA, the CDR3 is TGTGCCAGCAGTCCATCCGGGACGCTATCCTACGAGCAGTACTTC. Encoded protein: CASSPSGTLSYEQYF.

Of note for this clone: The junction shows a germline mismatch at one end, possibly a read error. This chain uses TRBV5-1 with TRBJ1-4; 9 bases align to TRBD1. This CDR3 is 15 amino acids long. The germline V gene encodes CDR1 SGHRS and CDR2 YFSETQ. The CDR3 region has the DNA TGCGCCAGCAGCGCTGGACAGGGGACTATTGAAAAACTGTTTTTT. It encodes CASSAGQGTIEKLFF.

The V gene is TRBV5-6, the J gene TRBJ1-2; 7 nucleotides agree with TRBD1. Unmatched junction bases numbered 10, after V lost 0 bases and J lost 8 bases. Germline values: CDR1 SGHDT, CDR2 YYEEEE. The CDR3 spans 15 residues. CDR3: CASSLATGIYGGYTF. As DNA, the CDR3 is TGTGCCAGCAGCTTGGCGACAGGGATTTACGGGGGCTACACCTTC.

The chain recombines TRBV11-3 with TRBJ2-2; D remains ambiguous. The germline V gene has CDR1 SGHNT and CDR2 YENEEA. CDR3 length: 13 amino acids. The germline V and J ends were trimmed by 1 base and 9 bases, with 9 bases remaining between them. The CDR3 nucleotides are TGTGCCAGCAGCTTAGGTCGAGCTAGGGAGCTGTTTTTT. This encodes CASSLGRARELFF.

The gene calls are TRBV7-2 and TRBJ2-7; D possibly corresponds to TRBD1 (6 bases). The ends were cut back, 5 bases at V and 3 bases at J, with 11 bases in the middle. This CDR3 has 13 residues. CDR1 SGHTA and CDR2 FQGNSA come from the germline V gene. CDR3 protein: CASSAGTYYEQYF. CDR3 nucleotides: TGTGCCAGCAGCGCCGGGACATACTACGAGCAGTACTTC.

This clone was counted a single time. The chain carries TRBV5-1 and TRBJ1-1; 9 nucleotides match TRBD1. Germline values: CDR1 SGHRS, CDR2 YFSETQ. This CDR3 comprises 17 residues. The V segment lost 3 bases and the J segment 3 bases; nucleotides outside the gene matches: 12. The CDR3 protein is CASSSPLTGGAYTEAFF. CDR3 DNA: TGCGCCAGCAGCTCACCATTAACAGGGGGCGCTTACACTGAAGCTTTCTTT. Full variable domain (missing parts from reference TRBV5-1 and TRBJ1-1): KAGVTQTPRYLIKTRGQQVTLSCSPISGHRSVSWYQQTPGQGLQFLFEYFSETQRNKGNFPGRFSGRQFSNSRSEMNVSTLELGDSALYLCASSSPLTGGAYTEAFFGQGTRLTVV.